A single sample gave rise to the 19 T cell receptor beta chains below, sequenced in a study of blood T cell repertoires in COVID-19. Produced via immunoSEQ multiplex PCR; TCRdb's table is partial and in-frame only. The sample yields some 80,000 clones, around nine tenths seen once. Sequencing was carried out using peripheral blood. These TCRs come from a human donor in a cohort sampled during active COVID-19.

The genes are TRBV6-5 and TRBJ2-7; TRBD2 might be the D (5 bases). Per the germline V gene, CDR1 is MNHEY and CDR2 is SVGAGI. The CDR3 spans 13 residues. V shed 6 bases and J shed 3 bases, with 12 bases lying between them. The CDR3 loop reads CASSWTGIYEQYF. The CDR3 DNA is TGTGCCAGCAGCTGGACGGGAATCTACGAGCAGTACTTC.

DNA of the CDR3: TGTGCCAGCTCACCACTGGGACAGGGGAACACTGAAGCTTTCTTT. Its translation: CASSPLGQGNTEAFF. The rearrangement uses TRBV18 and TRBJ1-1, with 9 bases that match TRBD1. Germline lookup yields CDR1 KGHSH and CDR2 LQKENI. The V and J ends lost 1 base and 1 base, in that order; junction bases with no gene match: 1. The CDR3 runs 15 residues.

V is TRBV3-1 (or the pseudogene TRBV3-2) and J is TRBJ1-4; possibly TRBD1 for D (5 bases). V was trimmed by 0 bases and J by 5 bases, leaving 7 bases between them. The CDR3 consists of 14 residues. CDR1 LGHDT and CDR2 YNNKEL come from the germline V gene (reference sequence). The CDR3 bases are TGTGCCAGCAGCCAAGACAGGGTCAATGAAAAACTGTTTTTT. It yields the protein CASSQDRVNEKLFF.

The chain employs TRBV6-5 and TRBJ2-1, with 11 bases aligning to TRBD2. The V and J ends lost 6 bases and 7 bases, in that order; junction bases with no gene match: 8. The CDR3 spans 15 residues. In germline, CDR1 is MNHEY, CDR2 SVGAGI. This CDR3 reads CASSPTSGRRNEQFF. In nucleotides, the CDR3 is TGTGCCAGCAGCCCCACTAGCGGGAGACGGAATGAGCAGTTCTTC.

V is TRBV18 and J is TRBJ2-3; 8 bases fit TRBD1. Germline-derived CDR1 and CDR2 are KGHSH and LQKENI. This CDR3 is built from 16 residues. The V gene end was trimmed by 2 bases and the J gene end by 0 bases; junction bases not matched to a gene: 4. CDR3 region: CASSPRGQASTDTQYF. DNA of the CDR3: TGTGCCAGCTCACCAAGGGGACAGGCAAGCACAGATACGCAGTATTTT.

The chain couples TRBV6-5 to TRBJ1-4; 11 bases map to TRBD1. This CDR3 spans 14 amino acids. V shed 7 bases and J 8 bases; nucleotides not matched to a gene: 6. Germline V CDR1 and CDR2: MNHEY, SVGAGI. The CDR3 is CASTLDRGREKLFF. CDR3 coding DNA: TGTGCCAGCACCCTGGACAGGGGGCGAGAAAAACTGTTTTTT.

This rearrangement joins TRBV14 to TRBJ1-1; TRBD1 matches at 8 bases. The germline V gene encodes CDR1 SGHDN and CDR2 FVKESK. The trim removed 3 bases at V and 6 bases at J, leaving 6 bases unmatched. The CDR3 runs to 14 residues. The DNA for the CDR3 is TGTGCCAGCAGCCACGGACAGGGCCTCGCTGAAGCTTTCTTT. Translated, it gives CASSHGQGLAEAFF. Full variable domain (missing parts from reference TRBV14 and TRBJ1-1): EAGVTQFPSHSVIEKGQTVTLRCDPISGHDNLYWYRRVMGKEIKFLLHFVKESKQDESGMPNNRFLAERTGGTYSTLKVQPAELEDSGVYFCASSHGQGLAEAFFGQGTRLTVV.

The J gene is TRBJ2-1, the V gene TRBV25-1, with D possibly TRBD2 on 6 matching bases. V was clipped by 4 bases and J by 4 bases, with 17 bases between them. This CDR3 spans 16 amino acids. The germline CDR1 and CDR2 sequences are MGHDK and SYGVNS. CDR3: CASSGGEGLIYNEQFF. The CDR3 DNA reads TGTGCCAGCAGTGGGGGAGAGGGACTCATATACAATGAGCAGTTCTTC.

The chain links TRBV13 to TRBJ1-3, with D tentatively TRBD1 (5 bases). Looked up from germline, CDR1 is PRHDT and CDR2 is FYEKMQ (reference sequence). The V end was cut by 1 base, the J end by 1 base, with 14 bases between. The CDR3 loop spans 17 amino acids. The CDR3 bases are TGTGCCAGCAGCTTAGCGTTGATGGGGGGTTCTGGAAACACCATATATTTT. Amino acids: CASSLALMGGSGNTIYF.

The chain employs TRBV7-9 and TRBJ2-4; 10 bases are shared with TRBD2. CDR1 SEHNR and CDR2 FQNEAQ come from the germline V gene (reference sequence). This CDR3 has 17 amino acids. With 4 bases clipped from V and 2 bases from J, the junction kept 8 bases outside the gene matches. The CDR3 nucleotides are TGTGCCAGCAGCTCCCAATATAGCGGGAGGTCCAAAAACATTCAGTACTTC. This codes for CASSSQYSGRSKNIQYF.

The chain uses TRBV12-5 and TRBJ2-5, with 8 bases fitting TRBD1. V was pared by 7 bases and J by 1 base, with 11 bases of the junction left unmatched. The CDR3 is 16 amino acids. CDR1 and CDR2 from the germline V gene are LGHNT and FRNRAP. The CDR3, as DNA: TGTGCTAGTGCTCCTGGACAGGGTTGGGGCCAAGAGACCCAGTACTTC. It specifies CASAPGQGWGQETQYF.

This chain connects TRBV4-1 to TRBJ1-5; D possibly corresponds to TRBD1 (6 bases). This CDR3 spans 18 amino acids. V lost 3 bases, J lost 4 bases, and 22 bases lay in between. Per germline, CDR1 MGHRA and CDR2 YSYEKL. The CDR3 region has the DNA TGCGCCAGCAGCCAGAGACCCAGGGGAGCGGGGAATAATCAGCCCCAGCATTTT. Protein sequence: CASSQRPRGAGNNQPQHF.

The chain links TRBV6-2 or TRBV6-3 to TRBJ1-2; 7 positions match TRBD1. CDR3 size: 12 residues. The germline V gene has CDR1 MNHEY and CDR2 SVGEGT. With V trimmed by 5 bases and J by 8 bases, 5 bases remained unmatched. Written as DNA, the CDR3 is TGTGCCAGCAGTACGACAGGGCTCGGCTACACCTTC. It yields the protein CASSTTGLGYTF.

The chain joins TRBV2 to TRBJ2-3; 8 nucleotides match TRBD1. The CDR3 consists of 14 residues. V was pared by 6 bases and J by 4 bases, with 6 bases of the junction left unmatched. Germline V CDR1 and CDR2: SNHLY, FYNNEI. The CDR3 loop reads CASRIGQGPDTQYF. The CDR3 DNA follows: TGTGCCAGCAGAATTGGACAGGGCCCAGATACGCAGTATTTT.

The chain carries TRBV2 and TRBJ2-7; the D gene is possibly TRBD2 (6 bases). Trimming shortened V by 3 bases and J by 4 bases, and 10 bases separated the two germline ends. CDR3 length: 13 residues. CDR1 is SNHLY and CDR2 is FYNNEI in the germline V gene. The CDR3 spells CASSDSRGYEQYF. The CDR3 nucleotides read TGTGCCAGCAGTGATTCACGGGGGTACGAGCAGTACTTC. Together with reference TRBV2 and TRBJ2-7, the CDR3 gives the full variable domain: EPEVTQTPSHQVTQMGQEVILRCVPISNHLYFYWYRQILGQKVEFLVSFYNNEISEKSEIFDDQFSVERPDGSNFTLKIRSTKLEDSAMYFCASSDSRGYEQYFGPGTRLTVT.

This chain joins TRBV7-2 and TRBJ1-1; D possibly corresponds to TRBD1 (6 bases). The CDR3 is 15 residues long. V was cut by 4 bases and J by 0 bases, with 12 bases left in between. CDR1 and CDR2 from the germline V gene are SGHTA and FQGNSA. Here the CDR3 reads CASSWGGAMNTEAFF. As DNA, the CDR3 is TGTGCCAGCAGCTGGGGGGGCGCGATGAACACTGAAGCTTTCTTT.

This rearrangement joins TRBV5-1 to TRBJ2-1; TRBD2 matches at 7 bases. The germline V gene encodes CDR1 SGHRS and CDR2 YFSETQ. The CDR3 has 13 residues. J lost 5 bases, V lost 4 bases, and 3 bases had no gene match. CDR3 amino acids: CASSLGLHNEQFF. CDR3 bases: TGCGCCAGCAGCCTGGGACTACACAATGAGCAGTTCTTC.

This clone was picked up a small number of times. The genes are TRBV4-1 and TRBJ2-1; 9 nucleotides match TRBD2. Germline values: CDR1 MGHRA, CDR2 YSYEKL. V shed 2 bases, J shed 8 bases, and the junction held 7 bases outside the gene matches. CDR3 length: 15 residues. CDR3 residues: CASSQWGLATDEQFF. The CDR3 DNA sequence: TGCGCCAGCAGCCAATGGGGACTAGCAACAGATGAGCAGTTCTTC.

This chain joins TRBV6-6 and TRBJ1-1, with a tentative D call TRBD1 (6 bases). The germline CDR1 and CDR2 sequences are MNHNY and SVGAGI (reference sequence). This CDR3 spans 14 amino acids. The V and J ends lost 8 bases and 1 base respectively, with 14 bases between them. The CDR3 DNA is TGTGCCAGCCTGAGGGGGGGGTCGAACACTGAAGCTTTCTTT. Its translation: CASLRGGSNTEAFF.